These 30 T cell receptor beta chains originate from one sample sequenced in a study of cytomegalovirus exposure and HLA in healthy donors. Sequencing used immunoSEQ multiplex PCR; TCRdb keeps in-frame clones, though not all of them. Altogether over 250,000 clones are present, 80% to 90% being singletons, with the ten largest covering about 1%. The sample taken for sequencing was PBMCs. The receptors stem from a woman younger than 35 in good health and CMV-seronegative.

The rearrangement links TRBV7-2 to TRBJ1-2; 7 bases line up with TRBD1. The CDR3 loop spans 14 amino acids. Germline CDR1 SGHTA, CDR2 FQGNSA. V lost 3 bases to trimming and J lost 5 bases; unmatched junction nucleotides: 6. This CDR3 reads CASSLDRNGYGYTF. CDR3 in DNA: TGTGCCAGCAGCTTGGACAGGAATGGGTATGGCTACACCTTC.

V usage is TRBV6-1 and J usage is TRBJ1-2; 8 bases line up with TRBD1. The CDR3 is 13 amino acids. After removal of 6 bases from V and 2 bases from J, the junction contained 2 bases not matched to a gene. Germline CDR1 reads MNHNS; CDR2 reads SASEGT. The CDR3 region is CASSRDRNYGYTF. The CDR3 nucleotides read TGTGCCAGCAGCCGGGACAGGAACTATGGCTACACCTTC.

The rearrangement links TRBV5-1 to TRBJ1-2; D gene ambiguous. Germline V CDR1 and CDR2: SGHRS, YFSETQ. The length of the CDR3 is 14 residues. Between the trimmed V and J ends, which lost 0 bases and 3 bases, there was a span of 9 bases. The CDR3 DNA follows: TGCGCCAGCAGCTTGGCCTACGGGGACTATGGCTACACCTTC. This gives the protein CASSLAYGDYGYTF.

As to this clone: Other DNA sequences within the sample encode an identical CDR3. CDR3 amino acids: CASSPGQGTYEQYF. CDR3 DNA: TGTGCCAGCTCACCCGGACAGGGCACCTACGAGCAGTACTTC. The rearrangement joins TRBV18 to TRBJ2-7; the match to TRBD1 covers 8 bases. The CDR3 contains 14 residues. Germline V gives CDR1 KGHSH, CDR2 LQKENI. V was pared by 3 bases and J by 2 bases, with 3 bases of the junction left unmatched.

The V call is TRBV7-8, the J call TRBJ1-2; D not resolved. Germline-derived CDR1 and CDR2 are SGHVS and FQNEAQ. V was clipped by 1 base and J by 5 bases, with 20 bases between them. The CDR3 runs 17 residues. The CDR3 DNA sequence: TGTGCCAGCAGCTTAGGCCGGGGATTCGCCGAAGGGTATGGCTACACCTTC. It codes for CASSLGRGFAEGYGYTF.

In DNA, the CDR3 is TGTGCCAGCAGGGGAGTGAACGGGGGGGCCAACGAGCAGTACTTC. It specifies CASRGVNGGANEQYF. V is TRBV27 and J is TRBJ2-7; TRBD2 matches at 8 bases. The CDR3 spans 15 residues. V shed 6 bases and J 5 bases; nucleotides not matched to a gene: 12. The germline V gene encodes CDR1 MNHEY and CDR2 SMNVEV (reference sequence).

Comments on this clone: At one end the junction does not follow the germline gene, possibly because of a read error. The chain couples TRBV7-2 to TRBJ2-1, with 8 bases fitting TRBD2. The CDR3 spans 15 residues. Germline CDR1 is SGHTA and CDR2 is FQGNSA. The CDR3 nucleotides are TGTGCCAGCAGCGAGAGCGGGGGAGCCTACAATGGGCAGTTCTTC. It translates to CASSESGGAYNGQFF.

The chain links TRBV25-1 to TRBJ2-5; TRBD2 matches at 11 bases. V was clipped by 6 bases and J by 2 bases; unmatched bases: 11. This CDR3 is built from 17 residues. Germline loops: CDR1 MGHDK, CDR2 SYGVNS. Here the CDR3 reads CASSRIAGGIGQETQYF. The DNA of the CDR3 is TGTGCCAGCAGCAGAATAGCGGGAGGGATAGGGCAAGAGACCCAGTACTTC.

The chain carries TRBV7-9 and TRBJ1-4, with D unclear. This CDR3 is 13 amino acids long. Germline V gives CDR1 SEHNR, CDR2 FQNEAQ (reference sequence). Trimming cost V 5 bases and J 8 bases, with 12 bases left between them. The CDR3 sequence is CASSPQTAEKLFF. DNA for the CDR3: TGTGCCAGCAGCCCACAGACGGCCGAAAAACTGTTTTTT. The full variable domain, completed using reference TRBV7-9 and TRBJ1-4, is DTGVSQNPRHKITKRGQNVTFRCDPISEHNRLYWYRQTLGQGPEFLTYFQNEAQLEKSRLLSDRFSAERPKGSFSTLEIQRTEQGDSAMYLCASSPQTAEKLFFGSGTQLSVL.

The chain recombines TRBV7-2 with TRBJ1-2; D not certain. V was clipped by 5 bases and J by 7 bases, with 14 bases between them. The germline CDR1 and CDR2 sequences are SGHTA and FQGNSA. The CDR3 has 13 amino acids. The CDR3 loop reads CASSRNTGGGYTF. DNA for the CDR3: TGTGCCAGCAGCCGAAACACGGGAGGTGGCTACACCTTC.

The V gene is TRBV5-1, the J gene TRBJ1-2, with unresolved D. V shed 0 bases and J shed 8 bases, with 14 bases lying between them. The CDR3 totals 14 residues. In germline, CDR1 is SGHRS, CDR2 YFSETQ. The CDR3, as DNA: TGCGCCAGCAGCTTGGCCGATGAGTCGGAGGGCTACACCTTC. This gives the protein CASSLADESEGYTF.

CDR3 sequence reads: CASSARGVDTGELFF. The CDR3 DNA sequence: TGTGCCAGCAGTGCCAGGGGAGTGGACACCGGGGAGCTGTTTTTT. The chain links TRBV6-4 to TRBJ2-2; a weak D match, TRBD1 (6 bases). Trimming shortened V by 4 bases and J by 3 bases, and 12 bases separated the two germline ends. Germline V gene lookup returns CDR1 MRHNA and CDR2 SNTAGT. CDR3 length equals 15 residues.

J is TRBJ1-5 and V is TRBV10-3; 7 nucleotides agree with TRBD1. The V gene's germline CDR1 is ENHRY and CDR2 SYGVKD. CDR3 length equals 17 residues. V shed 10 bases and J 0 bases; nucleotides not matched to a gene: 15. CDR3 amino acids: CATGTDNGFYSNQPQHF. CDR3 nucleotide sequence: TGTGCCACGGGGACAGATAATGGGTTTTATAGCAATCAGCCCCAGCATTTT.

The chain has TRBV27 and TRBJ2-5, with D maybe TRBD2 (5 bases). V was trimmed by 3 bases and J by 2 bases, leaving 10 bases between them. The CDR3 is 14 amino acids. Germline lookup yields CDR1 MNHEY and CDR2 SMNVEV (reference sequence). CDR3 loop: CASSFGRLQETQYF. CDR3 coding DNA: TGTGCCAGCAGTTTCGGCAGACTACAAGAGACCCAGTACTTC.

The V gene is TRBV6-5, the J gene TRBJ1-1; D gene uncertain. V lost 0 bases and J 2 bases, leaving 10 bases between the germline ends. This CDR3 is 15 amino acids long. Germline V gene data show CDR1 as MNHEY and CDR2 as SVGAGI. CDR3 sequence: CASSYSMAENTEAFF. In nucleotides, the CDR3 is TGTGCCAGCAGTTACTCGATGGCTGAAAACACTGAAGCTTTCTTT.

The chain joins TRBV11-3 to TRBJ2-1; D is ambiguous. The CDR3 is 12 residues long. Trimming removed 4 bases from V and 8 bases from J, with 9 bases in between. CDR1 and CDR2 from the germline V gene are SGHNT and YENEEA. CDR3: CASSWADYEQFF. CDR3 DNA: TGTGCCAGCAGCTGGGCCGATTATGAGCAGTTCTTC.

This chain uses TRBV14 with TRBJ2-1; the match to TRBD2 covers 12 bases. This CDR3 region has 18 residues. Germline CDR1 is SGHDN and CDR2 is FVKESK. J lost 4 bases, V lost 2 bases, and 9 bases had no gene match. CDR3 DNA sequence: TGTGCCAGCAGCCAAATGGTGGCTAGCGGGAGGGTATACAATGAGCAGTTCTTC. It yields the protein CASSQMVASGRVYNEQFF.

The rearrangement joins TRBV29-1 to TRBJ2-3, with TRBD2 matching over 8 bases. V lost 2 bases and J lost 1; bases outside the gene matches: 5. There are 15 residues in the CDR3. Germline values: CDR1 SQVTM, CDR2 ANQGSEA. The DNA of the CDR3 is TGCAGCGTTGAATCCCGGGGGGGCGGCACAGATACGCAGTATTTT. Protein product: CSVESRGGGTDTQYF.

The chain employs TRBV2 and TRBJ1-5, with D unresolved. The CDR3 is made up of 13 amino acids. The V end lost 6 bases, the J end lost 4 bases, and 10 bases lay between the germline ends. Germline CDR1 and CDR2: SNHLY and FYNNEI. CDR3 sequence (DNA): TGTGCCAGCAGCCCGGAGGTAAATCAGCCCCAGCATTTT. It encodes CASSPEVNQPQHF.

The V gene is TRBV5-6, the J gene TRBJ2-7; 8 nucleotides agree with TRBD1. The germline CDR1 and CDR2 sequences are SGHDT and YYEEEE. This CDR3 contains 16 residues. The ends lost 1 base at V and 6 bases at J; junction bases unmatched: 12. The CDR3 bases are TGTGCCAGCAGCTTGAGACAGGGGCCCATCTCGGGCGAGCAGTACTTC. This encodes CASSLRQGPISGEQYF.

The gene calls are TRBV4-1 and TRBJ1-2; D unclear. Trimming left V 5 bases short and J 2 bases short, with 15 bases between. This CDR3 has 15 amino acids. CDR1 is MGHRA and CDR2 is YSYEKL in the germline V gene. The CDR3 spells CASSTLWELNYGYTF. The CDR3 nucleotides are TGCGCCAGCAGCACGCTATGGGAGTTAAACTATGGCTACACCTTC.

The chain couples TRBV30 to TRBJ2-2, with TRBD1 matching over 7 bases. The CDR3 runs 19 residues. Germline CDR1 GTSNPN, CDR2 SVGIG (reference sequence). With V trimmed by 0 bases and J by 1 base, 14 bases remained unmatched. CDR3 coding DNA: TGTGCCTGGAGTGTACCCACAGGGGCGATACTCGTGAACACCGGGGAGCTGTTTTTT. Protein: CAWSVPTGAILVNTGELFF.

The chain recombines TRBV19 with TRBJ2-7, with 7 bases aligning to TRBD1. Germline V lookup: CDR1 LNHDA, CDR2 SQIVND (reference sequence). V trimming: 4 bases; J trimming: 7 bases; junction bases outside the gene matches: 4. The CDR3 is made up of 12 amino acids. The CDR3 protein is CASSKTGWEQYF. In DNA, the CDR3 is TGTGCCAGTAGTAAGACAGGGTGGGAGCAGTACTTC.

This clone has more than one count but fewer than ten. The chain uses TRBV4-1 and TRBJ2-3; D is unclear. The CDR3 is made up of 13 amino acids. Germline V gene data show CDR1 as MGHRA and CDR2 as YSYEKL. V gave up 1 base and J gave up 2 bases, with 4 bases separating them. The CDR3 loop is CASSQAITDTQYF. CDR3 DNA: TGCGCCAGCAGCCAAGCTATCACAGATACGCAGTATTTT.

This chain uses TRBV7-2 with TRBJ1-4, with D perhaps TRBD1 (5 bases). The CDR3 has 15 residues. Trimming pared 5 bases from V and 8 bases from J, leaving 18 bases between. Germline V gene sequence: CDR1 SGHTA, CDR2 FQGNSA. CDR3 DNA sequence: TGTGCCAGCAGCCTCGGCGGGGGAGAGCCCGAAAAACTGTTTTTT. Its protein is CASSLGGGEPEKLFF.

This chain joins TRBV5-1 and TRBJ1-5; D is undetermined. Germline V gene lookup returns CDR1 SGHRS and CDR2 YFSETQ. The germline V and J ends were trimmed by 0 bases and 2 bases, with 3 bases remaining between them. The CDR3 extends over 13 amino acids. CDR3: CASSLAGNQPQHF. CDR3 coding DNA: TGCGCCAGCAGCTTGGCCGGCAATCAGCCCCAGCATTTT.

The chain is built from TRBV19 and TRBJ2-7; weak D call: TRBD2 (6 bases). There are 14 residues in the CDR3. From germline, CDR1 is LNHDA and CDR2 SQIVND (reference sequence). Trimming shortened V by 5 bases and J by 1 base, and 12 bases separated the two germline ends. CDR3 region: CASSDRGTSYEQYF. The CDR3 DNA follows: TGTGCCAGTAGTGACCGAGGGACTTCCTACGAGCAGTACTTC. Looking up the rest from reference TRBV19 and TRBJ2-7 gives the full variable domain: DGGITQSPKYLFRKEGQNVTLSCEQNLNHDAMYWYRQDPGQGLRLIYYSQIVNDFQKGDIAEGYSVSREKKESFPLTVTSAQKNPTAFYLCASSDRGTSYEQYFGPGTRLTVT.

The chain has TRBV10-3 and TRBJ1-4; 7 bases are a match to TRBD1. Germline CDR1 reads ENHRY; CDR2 reads SYGVKD. Trimming took 0 bases from V and 4 from J; bases not matched to a gene: 8. This CDR3 contains 17 residues. The CDR3 here is CAISESLTGALNEKLFF. CDR3 nucleotides: TGTGCCATCAGTGAGTCTTTAACAGGGGCCCTTAATGAAAAACTGTTTTTT.

The chain combines TRBV29-1 with TRBJ1-2; tentatively, D is TRBD1 (5 bases). The ends were cut back, 2 bases at V and 2 bases at J, with 9 bases in the middle. Germline values: CDR1 SQVTM, CDR2 ANQGSEA. There are 13 residues in the CDR3. CDR3: CSVELDINYGYTF. CDR3 nucleotides: TGCAGCGTTGAATTGGACATCAACTATGGCTACACCTTC.

The rearrangement uses TRBV13 and TRBJ1-1, with D perhaps matching TRBD1 (5 bases). CDR3 length: 13 residues. V lost 2 bases and J 5 bases, leaving 9 bases between the germline ends. Per the germline V gene, CDR1 is PRHDT and CDR2 is FYEKMQ (reference sequence). The CDR3 sequence: CASSLRRVTEAFF. CDR3 nucleotide sequence: TGTGCCAGCAGCTTACGCAGGGTGACTGAAGCTTTCTTT.